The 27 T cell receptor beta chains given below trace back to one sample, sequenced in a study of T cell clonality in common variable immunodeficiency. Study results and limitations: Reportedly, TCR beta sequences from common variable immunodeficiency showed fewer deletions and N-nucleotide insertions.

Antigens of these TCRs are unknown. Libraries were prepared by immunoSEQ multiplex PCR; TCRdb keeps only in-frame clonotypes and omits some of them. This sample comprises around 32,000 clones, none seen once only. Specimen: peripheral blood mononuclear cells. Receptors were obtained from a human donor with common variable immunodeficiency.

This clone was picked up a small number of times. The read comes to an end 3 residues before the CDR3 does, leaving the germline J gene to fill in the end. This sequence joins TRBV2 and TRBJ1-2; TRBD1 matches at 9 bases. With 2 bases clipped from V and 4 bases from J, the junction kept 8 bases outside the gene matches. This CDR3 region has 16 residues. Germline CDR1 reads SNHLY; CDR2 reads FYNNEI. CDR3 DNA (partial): TGTGCCAGCAGTGAATTACAGGGGGCGAATACCTATGGC. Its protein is CASSELQGANTYG. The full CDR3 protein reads CASSELQGANTYGYTF.

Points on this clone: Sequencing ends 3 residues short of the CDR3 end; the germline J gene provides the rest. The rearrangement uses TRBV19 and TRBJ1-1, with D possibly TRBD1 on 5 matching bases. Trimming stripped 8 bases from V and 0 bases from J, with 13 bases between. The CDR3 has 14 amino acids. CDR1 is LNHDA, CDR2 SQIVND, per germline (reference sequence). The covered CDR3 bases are TGTGCCAGTTCCGCCCGGGGGATGAACACTGAA. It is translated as CASSARGMNTE. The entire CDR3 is CASSARGMNTEAFF.

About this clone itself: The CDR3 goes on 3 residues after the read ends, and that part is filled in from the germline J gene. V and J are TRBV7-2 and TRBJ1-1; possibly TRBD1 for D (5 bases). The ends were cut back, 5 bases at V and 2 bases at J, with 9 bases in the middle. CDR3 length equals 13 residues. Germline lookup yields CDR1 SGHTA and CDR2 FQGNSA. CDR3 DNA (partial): TGTGCCAGCAGCCAAGACAGTAACACTGAA. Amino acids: CASSQDSNTE. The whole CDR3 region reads CASSQDSNTEAFF.

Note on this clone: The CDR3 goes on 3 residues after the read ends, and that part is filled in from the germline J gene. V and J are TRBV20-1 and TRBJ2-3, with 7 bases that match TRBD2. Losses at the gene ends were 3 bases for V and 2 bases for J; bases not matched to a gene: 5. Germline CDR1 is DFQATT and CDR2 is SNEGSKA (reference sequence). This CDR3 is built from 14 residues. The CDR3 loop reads CSASDSGFTDTQYF. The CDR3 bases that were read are TGCAGTGCTAGTGATAGCGGGTTCACAGATACG.

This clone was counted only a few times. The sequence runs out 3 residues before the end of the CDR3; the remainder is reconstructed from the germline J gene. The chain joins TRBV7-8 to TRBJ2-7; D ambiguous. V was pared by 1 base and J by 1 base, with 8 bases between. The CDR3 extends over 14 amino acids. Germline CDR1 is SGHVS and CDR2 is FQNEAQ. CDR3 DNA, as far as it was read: TGTGCCAGCAGCTTAGGTTACGGTTCCTACGAG. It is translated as CASSLGYGSYE. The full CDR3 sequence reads CASSLGYGSYEQYF.

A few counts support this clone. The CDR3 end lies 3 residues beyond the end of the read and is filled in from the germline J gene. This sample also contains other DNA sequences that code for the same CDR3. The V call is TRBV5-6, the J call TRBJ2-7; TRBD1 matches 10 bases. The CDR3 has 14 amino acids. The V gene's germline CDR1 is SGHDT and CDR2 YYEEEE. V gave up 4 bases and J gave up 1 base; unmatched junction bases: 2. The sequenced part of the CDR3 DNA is TGTGCCAGCAGCCGACAGGGGGCTTCCTACGAG. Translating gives CASSRQGASYE. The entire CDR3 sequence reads CASSRQGASYEQYF.

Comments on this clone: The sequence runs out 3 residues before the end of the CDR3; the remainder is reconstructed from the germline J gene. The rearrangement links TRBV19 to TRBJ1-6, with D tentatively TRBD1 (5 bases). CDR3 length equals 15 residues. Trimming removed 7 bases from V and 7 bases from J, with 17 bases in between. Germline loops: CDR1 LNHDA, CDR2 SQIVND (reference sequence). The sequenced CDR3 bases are TGTGCCAGTATTGAACGGTCGTGGGGCAATTCACCC. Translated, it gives CASIERSWGNSP. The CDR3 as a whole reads CASIERSWGNSPLHF.

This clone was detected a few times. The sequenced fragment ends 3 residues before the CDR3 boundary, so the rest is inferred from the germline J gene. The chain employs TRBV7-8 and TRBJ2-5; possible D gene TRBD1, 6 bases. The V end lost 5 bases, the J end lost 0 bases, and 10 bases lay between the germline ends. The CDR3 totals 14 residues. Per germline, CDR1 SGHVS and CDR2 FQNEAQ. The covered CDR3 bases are TGTGCCAGCAGCCCCCGGGACAACCAAGAGACC. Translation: CASSPRDNQET. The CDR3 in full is CASSPRDNQETQYF. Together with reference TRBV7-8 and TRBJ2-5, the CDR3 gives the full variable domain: GAGVSQSPRYKVAKRGQDVALRCDPISGHVSLFWYQQALGQGPEFLTYFQNEAQLDKSGLPSDRFFAERPEGSVSTLKIQRTQQEDSAVYLCASSPRDNQETQYFGPGTRLLVL.

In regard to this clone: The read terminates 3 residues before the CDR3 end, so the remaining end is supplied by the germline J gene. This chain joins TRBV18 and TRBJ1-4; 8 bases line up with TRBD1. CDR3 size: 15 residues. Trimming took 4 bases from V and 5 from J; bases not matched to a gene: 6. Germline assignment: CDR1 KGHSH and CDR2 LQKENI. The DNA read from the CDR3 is TGTGCCAGCTCACAAACCCGGGACAGGAATGAAAAA. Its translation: CASSQTRDRNEK. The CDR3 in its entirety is CASSQTRDRNEKLFF. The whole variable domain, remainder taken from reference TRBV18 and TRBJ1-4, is NAGVMQNPRHLVRRRGQEARLRCSPMKGHSHVYWYRQLPEEGLKFMVYLQKENIIDESGMPKERFSAEFPKEGPSILRIQQVVRGDSAAYFCASSQTRDRNEKLFFGSGTQLSVL.

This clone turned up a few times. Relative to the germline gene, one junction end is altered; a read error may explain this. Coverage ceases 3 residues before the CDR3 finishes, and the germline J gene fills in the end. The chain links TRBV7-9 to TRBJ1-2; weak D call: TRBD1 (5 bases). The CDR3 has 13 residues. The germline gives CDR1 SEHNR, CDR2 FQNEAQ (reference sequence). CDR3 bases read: TGTTCCAGCAGCCCCTTGGGTCCAGGGGGC. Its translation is CSSSPLGPGG. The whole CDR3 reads CSSSPLGPGGYTF. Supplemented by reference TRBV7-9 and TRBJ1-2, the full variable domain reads DTGVSQNPRHKITKRGQNVTFRCDPISEHNRLYWYRQTLGQGPEFLTYFQNEAQLEKSRLLSDRFSAERPKGSFSTLEIQRTEQGDSAMYLCSSSPLGPGGYTFGSGTRLTVV.

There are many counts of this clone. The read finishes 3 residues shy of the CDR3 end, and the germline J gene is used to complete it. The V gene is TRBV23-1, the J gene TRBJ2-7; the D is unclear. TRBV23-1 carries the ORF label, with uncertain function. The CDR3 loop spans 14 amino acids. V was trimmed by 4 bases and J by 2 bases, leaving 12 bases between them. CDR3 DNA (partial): TGCGCCAGCAGTCTAACCGACAAAGCCTACGAG. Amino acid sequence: CASSLTDKAYE. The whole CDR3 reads CASSLTDKAYEQYF.

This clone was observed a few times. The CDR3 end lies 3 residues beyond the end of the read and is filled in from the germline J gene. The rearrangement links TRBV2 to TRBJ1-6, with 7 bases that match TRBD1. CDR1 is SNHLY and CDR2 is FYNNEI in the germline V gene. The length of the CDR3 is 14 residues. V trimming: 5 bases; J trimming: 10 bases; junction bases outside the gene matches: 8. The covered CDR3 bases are TGTGCCAGCAGTAAGGGGGCTGTGCGATCACCC. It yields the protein CASSKGAVRSP. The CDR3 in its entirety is CASSKGAVRSPLHF.

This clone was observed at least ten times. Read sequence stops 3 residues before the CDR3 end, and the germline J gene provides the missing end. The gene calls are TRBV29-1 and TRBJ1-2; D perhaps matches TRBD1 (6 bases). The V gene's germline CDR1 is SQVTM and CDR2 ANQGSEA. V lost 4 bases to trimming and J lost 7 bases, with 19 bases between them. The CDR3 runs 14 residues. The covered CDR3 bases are TGCAGCGTTGCAGATTTAGGGGGGGCTGGTGGC. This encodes CSVADLGGAGG. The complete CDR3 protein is CSVADLGGAGGYTF.

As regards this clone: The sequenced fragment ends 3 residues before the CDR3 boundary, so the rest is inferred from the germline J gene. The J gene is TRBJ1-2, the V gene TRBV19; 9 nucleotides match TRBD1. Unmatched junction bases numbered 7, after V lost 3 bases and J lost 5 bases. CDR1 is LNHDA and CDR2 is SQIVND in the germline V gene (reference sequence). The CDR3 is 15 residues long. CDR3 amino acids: CASSIQPGTGYGYTF. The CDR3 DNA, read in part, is TGTGCCAGTAGTATCCAGCCGGGGACAGGGTATGGC.

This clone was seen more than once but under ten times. The CDR3 DNA, read in part, is TGTGCCAGCAGCTTAAGACAGGGGCTGAACACTGAA. Its protein is CASSLRQGLNTE. The whole CDR3 protein reads CASSLRQGLNTEAFF. The chain links TRBV7-3 to TRBJ1-1; 8 nucleotides line up with TRBD1. Coverage ceases 3 residues before the CDR3 finishes, and the germline J gene fills in the end. Germline V gene sequence: CDR1 SGHTA, CDR2 FQGTGA. This CDR3 region has 15 residues. Trimming removed 1 base from V and 0 bases from J; junction bases left unmatched: 1.

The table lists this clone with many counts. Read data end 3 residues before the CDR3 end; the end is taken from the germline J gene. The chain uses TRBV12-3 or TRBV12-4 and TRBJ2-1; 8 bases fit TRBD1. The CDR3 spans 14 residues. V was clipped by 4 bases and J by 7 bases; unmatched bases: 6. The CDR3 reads CASSSPDRGNEQFF. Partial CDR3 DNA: TGTGCCAGCAGTTCACCAGACAGGGGAAATGAG.

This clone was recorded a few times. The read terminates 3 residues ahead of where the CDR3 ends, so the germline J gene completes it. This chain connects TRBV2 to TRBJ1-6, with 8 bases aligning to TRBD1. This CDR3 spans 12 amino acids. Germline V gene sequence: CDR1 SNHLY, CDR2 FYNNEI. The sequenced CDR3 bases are TGTGCCAGCAGGCCCTGGGGACAGGCC. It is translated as CASRPWGQA. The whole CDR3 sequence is CASRPWGQALHF.

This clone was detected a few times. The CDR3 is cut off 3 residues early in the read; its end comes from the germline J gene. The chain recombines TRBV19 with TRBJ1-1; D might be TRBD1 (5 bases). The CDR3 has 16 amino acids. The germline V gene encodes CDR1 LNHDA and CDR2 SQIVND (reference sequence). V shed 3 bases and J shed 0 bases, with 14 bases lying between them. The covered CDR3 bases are TGTGCCAGTAGTATTCGGAAAGGGGTGATGAACACTGAA. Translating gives CASSIRKGVMNTE. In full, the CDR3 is CASSIRKGVMNTEAFF. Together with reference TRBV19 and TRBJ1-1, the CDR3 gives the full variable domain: DGGITQSPKYLFRKEGQNVTLSCEQNLNHDAMYWYRQDPGQGLRLIYYSQIVNDFQKGDIAEGYSVSREKKESFPLTVTSAQKNPTAFYLCASSIRKGVMNTEAFFGQGTRLTVV.

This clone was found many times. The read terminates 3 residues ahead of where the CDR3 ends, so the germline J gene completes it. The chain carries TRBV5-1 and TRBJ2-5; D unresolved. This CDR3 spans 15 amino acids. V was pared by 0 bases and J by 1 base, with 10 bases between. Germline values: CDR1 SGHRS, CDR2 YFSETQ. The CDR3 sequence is CASSLALSVQETQYF. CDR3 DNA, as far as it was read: TGCGCCAGCAGCTTGGCTCTCAGTGTCCAAGAGACC.

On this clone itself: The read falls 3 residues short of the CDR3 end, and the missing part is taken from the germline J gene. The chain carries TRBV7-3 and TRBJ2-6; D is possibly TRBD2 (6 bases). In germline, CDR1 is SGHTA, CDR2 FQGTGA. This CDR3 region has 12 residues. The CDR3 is CASSLTEGVLTF. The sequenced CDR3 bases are TGTGCCAGCAGCTTAACGGAGGGGGTC.

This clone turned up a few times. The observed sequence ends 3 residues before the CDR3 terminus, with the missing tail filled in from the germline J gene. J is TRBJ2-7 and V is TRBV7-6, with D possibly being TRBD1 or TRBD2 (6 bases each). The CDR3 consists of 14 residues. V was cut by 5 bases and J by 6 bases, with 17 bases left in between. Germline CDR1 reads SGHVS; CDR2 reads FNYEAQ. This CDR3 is CASSARDTPREQYF. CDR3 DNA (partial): TGTGCCAGCAGCGCGCGGGACACTCCTCGCGAG. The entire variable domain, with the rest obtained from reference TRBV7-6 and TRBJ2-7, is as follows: GAGVSQSPRYKVTKRGQDVALRCDPISGHVSLYWYRQALGQGPEFLTYFNYEAQQDKSGLPNDRFSAERPEGSISTLTIQRTEQRDSAMYRCASSARDTPREQYFGPGTRLTVT.

Here the CDR3 reads CASSRPDRSYGYTF. The DNA read from the CDR3 is TGTGCCAGCAGCCGCCCGGACAGGTCGTATGGC. The chain recombines TRBV7-9 with TRBJ1-2, with 7 positions matching TRBD1. The read ends 3 residues before the CDR3 terminus; that terminus is restored from the germline J gene. J was trimmed by 5 bases and V by 5 bases; bases with no gene match: 8. Looked up from germline, CDR1 is SEHNR and CDR2 is FQNEAQ (reference sequence). This CDR3 is 14 amino acids long. Filled out from reference TRBV7-9 and TRBJ1-2, the complete variable domain reads DTGVSQNPRHKITKRGQNVTFRCDPISEHNRLYWYRQTLGQGPEFLTYFQNEAQLEKSRLLSDRFSAERPKGSFSTLEIQRTEQGDSAMYLCASSRPDRSYGYTFGSGTRLTVV.

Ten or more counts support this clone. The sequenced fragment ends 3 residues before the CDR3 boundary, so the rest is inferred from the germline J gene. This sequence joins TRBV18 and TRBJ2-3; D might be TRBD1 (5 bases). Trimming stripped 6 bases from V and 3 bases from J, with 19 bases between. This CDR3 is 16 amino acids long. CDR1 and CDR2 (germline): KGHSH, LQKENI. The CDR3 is CASSQQGRVGTDTQYF. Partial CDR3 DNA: TGTGCCAGCTCTCAGCAGGGAAGGGTCGGGACAGATACG.

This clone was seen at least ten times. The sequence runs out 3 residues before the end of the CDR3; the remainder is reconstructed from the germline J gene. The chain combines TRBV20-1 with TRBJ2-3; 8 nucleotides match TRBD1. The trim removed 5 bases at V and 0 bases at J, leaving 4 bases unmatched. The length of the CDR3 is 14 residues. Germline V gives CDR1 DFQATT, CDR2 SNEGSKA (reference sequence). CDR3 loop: CSASGGVSTDTQYF. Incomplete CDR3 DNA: TGCAGTGCTTCAGGGGGCGTGAGCACAGATACG.

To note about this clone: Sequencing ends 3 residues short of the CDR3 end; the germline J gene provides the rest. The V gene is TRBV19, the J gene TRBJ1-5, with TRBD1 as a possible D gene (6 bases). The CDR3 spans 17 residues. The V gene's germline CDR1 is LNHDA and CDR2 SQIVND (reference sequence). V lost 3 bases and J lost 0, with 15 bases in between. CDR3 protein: CASSMGAGRHSNQPQHF. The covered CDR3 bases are TGTGCCAGTAGTATGGGGGCAGGGCGTCATAGCAATCAGCCC.

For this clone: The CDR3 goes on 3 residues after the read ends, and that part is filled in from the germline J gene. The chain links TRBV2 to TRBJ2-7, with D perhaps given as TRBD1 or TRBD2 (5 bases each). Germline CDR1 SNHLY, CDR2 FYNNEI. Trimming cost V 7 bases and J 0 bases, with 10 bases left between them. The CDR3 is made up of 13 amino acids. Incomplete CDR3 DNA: TGTGCCAGCAAGGCAGGGAGCTCCTACGAG. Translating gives CASKAGSSYE. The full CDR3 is CASKAGSSYEQYF.

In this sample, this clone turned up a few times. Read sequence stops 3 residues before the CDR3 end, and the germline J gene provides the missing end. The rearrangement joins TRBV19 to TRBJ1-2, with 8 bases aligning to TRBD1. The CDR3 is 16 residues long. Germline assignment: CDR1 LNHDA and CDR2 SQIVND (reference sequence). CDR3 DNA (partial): TGTGCCAGTAGCTCCTTCAACACAGGGGGGACAACTTGC. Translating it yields CASSSFNTGGTTC. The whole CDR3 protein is CASSSFNTGGTTCYTF.